A selection of T cell receptor beta chains follows, all from one sample in a study of OX40 agonist ivuxolimab in advanced cancers. The assay was immunoSEQ multiplex PCR, and TCRdb's table has in-frame clones only and misses some. The sample has 55,000 to 75,000 clones, roughly 85% seen once. The sample consisted of CD4+ or CD8+ T cells sorted from blood, taken in a trial of the OX40 agonist ivuxolimab. The receptors derive from an adult with an advanced solid tumor such as melanoma, head and neck, liver or kidney cancer. The CDR3 runs from the conserved cysteine through the conserved F or W. Each record gives: D gene, V gene, J gene, CDR3 protein, CDR3 DNA. The D gene is left open where the match is weak.

TRBD1	TRBV29-1	TRBJ1-5	CSVAGQDNQPQHF	TGCAGCGTTGCCGGACAGGACAATCAGCCCCAGCATTTT
TRBD2	TRBV19	TRBJ2-1	CASSPGLGGYEQFF	TGTGCCAGTAGTCCGGGACTAGGGGGGTATGAGCAGTTCTTC
.	TRBV11-3	TRBJ2-1	CASSLSQNNEQFF	TGTGCCAGCAGCTTATCACAGAACAATGAGCAGTTCTTC
TRBD1	TRBV2	TRBJ2-2	CASSAGTGIPGELFF	TGTGCCAGCAGCGCCGGGACAGGGATCCCCGGGGAGCTGTTTTTT
.	TRBV11-2	TRBJ1-1	CASSFKWNTEAFF	TGTGCCAGCAGCTTCAAATGGAACACTGAAGCTTTCTTT
.	TRBV5-1	TRBJ1-2	CASSLDMIGYTF	TGCGCCAGCAGCTTGGACATGATCGGCTACACCTTC
TRBD2	TRBV7-9	TRBJ2-1	CASSPGLAQTEQFF	TGTGCCAGCAGCCCGGGACTAGCGCAGACTGAGCAGTTCTTC
TRBD1	TRBV7-7	TRBJ2-5	CASSQMGQGLRDQYF	TGTGCCAGCAGCCAAATGGGACAGGGGTTGCGAGACCAGTACTTC
.	TRBV27	TRBJ2-3	CASSFGAGGVTDTQYF	.
.	TRBV5-5	TRBJ1-6	CASSLPASLNSPLHF	TGTGCCAGCAGCTTGCCGGCCAGTCTCAATTCACCCCTCCACTTT